This TCR beta chain was documented in a study of T cell changes during pregnancy in multiple sclerosis. CDR3 size: 19 residues. Per germline, CDR1 MNHEY and CDR2 SMNVEV (reference sequence). Trimming cost V 0 bases and J 2 bases; bases outside gene matches: 9. The repertoire was sequenced with immunoSEQ multiplex PCR; TCRdb's copy has only in-frame clones and lacks some. The repertoire holds more than 60,000 clones, about nine tenths seen once, with approximately 1.4% in the top ten. Source: peripheral blood, taken in the second trimester of pregnancy. The rearrangement uses TRBV27 and TRBJ2-3; 12 bases align to TRBD2. The origin of this receptor is a female donor with multiple sclerosis, enrolled in a pregnancy study. The CDR3 nucleotides read TGTGCCAGCAGTTTATCCCTCCTACTAGCGGGGGGTAACACAGATACGCAGTATTTT. This sequence encodes CASSLSLLLAGGNTDTQYF.